This T cell receptor (beta chain) is from a study of T-cell reconstitution after alpha-beta-depleted transplantation in children. The study's findings and limits: After transplant, at about two months, alpha-beta T cells were reportedly derived from several hundred expanded graft clones. Surviving recipient T cells and thymic progenitors underlay high day-60 TCRbeta diversity in some patients. Newly produced T cells mostly provided counts and TCRbeta diversity after one year, as hyperexpanded clones declined.

This clonotype was seen a few times. Its antigen is still unknown. Preparing the TCRbeta library involved the use of unique molecular identifiers. TCRdb re-analysed the PCR reads in MiXCR, keeping a single row per CDR3 protein. Of about 290,000 distinct CDR3 sequences in the sample, around 7.3% are singletons; the top ten hold approximately 9.6%. Trimming cost V 8 bases and J 2 bases, with 10 bases left between them. Germline CDR1 and CDR2: MNHEY and SMNVEV (reference sequence). The CDR3 contains 13 residues. The J gene is TRBJ1-5, the V gene TRBV27; TRBD1 might be the D (5 bases). The clonotype originates from a female patient between 2 and 15 years old who had a stem cell transplant for Fanconi anemia, so the T cells may come from the graft donor. This specimen consisted of peripheral blood, obtained 360 days after TCRalphabeta/CD19-depleted stem cell transplant. Here the CDR3 reads CASPWGGNQPQHF. In DNA, the CDR3 is TGTGCCAGCCCATGGGGGGGCAATCAGCCCCAGCATTTT.